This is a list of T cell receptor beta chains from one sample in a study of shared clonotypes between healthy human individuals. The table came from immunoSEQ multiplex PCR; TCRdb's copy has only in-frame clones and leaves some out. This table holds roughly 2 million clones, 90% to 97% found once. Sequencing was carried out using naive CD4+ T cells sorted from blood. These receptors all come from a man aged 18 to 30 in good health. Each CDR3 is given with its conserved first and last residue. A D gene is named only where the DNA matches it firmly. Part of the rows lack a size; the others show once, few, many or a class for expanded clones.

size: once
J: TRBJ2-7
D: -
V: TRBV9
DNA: TGTGCCAGCAGCGTAGGAATAGCGTCTACCTACGAGCAGTACTTC
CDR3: CASSVGIASTYEQYF

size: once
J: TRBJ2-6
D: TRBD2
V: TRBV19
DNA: TGTGCCAGTAGCGCTTCGGGGGGGACGGCCAACGTCCTGACTTTC
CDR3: CASSASGGTANVLTF

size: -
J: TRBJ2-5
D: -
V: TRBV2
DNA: TGTGCCAGCAGTGGGACAGAGCAAAAGACCCAGTACTTC
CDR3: CASSGTEQKTQYF

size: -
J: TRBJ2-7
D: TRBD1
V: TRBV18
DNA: TGTGCCAGCTCTCAACCGGGACAGGGGGGGTACGAGCAGTACTTC
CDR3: CASSQPGQGGYEQYF

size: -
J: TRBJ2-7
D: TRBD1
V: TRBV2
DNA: TGTGCCAGCAGGGGGACAGGTACCTACGAGCAGTACTTC
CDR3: CASRGTGTYEQYF

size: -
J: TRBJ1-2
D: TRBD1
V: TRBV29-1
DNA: TGCAGCGTTGAAGTTAGACAGGGCGTCTATGGCTACACCTTC
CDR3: CSVEVRQGVYGYTF

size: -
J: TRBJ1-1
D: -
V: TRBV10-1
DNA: TGCGCCAGCAGTGAGTCCTCTGGAATGACTGAAGCTTTCTTT
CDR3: CASSESSGMTEAFF

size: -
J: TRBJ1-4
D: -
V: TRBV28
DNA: TGTGCCAGCAGTCCCAAAGGAGAAAAACTGTTTTTT
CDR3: CASSPKGEKLFF

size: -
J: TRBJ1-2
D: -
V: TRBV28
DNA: TGTGCCAGTTCAGGGACTCACTATGGCTACACCTTC
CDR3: CASSGTHYGYTF

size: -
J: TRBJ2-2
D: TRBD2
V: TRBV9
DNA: TGTGCCAGCAGCGTAGATCAGGGACTATTGGGCACCGGGGAGCTGTTTTTT
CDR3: CASSVDQGLLGTGELFF

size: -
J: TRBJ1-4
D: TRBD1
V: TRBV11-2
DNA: TGTGCCAGCAGCCAGGGACAGGGGAATGAAAAACTGTTTTTT
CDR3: CASSQGQGNEKLFF

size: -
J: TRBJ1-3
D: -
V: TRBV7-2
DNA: TGTGCCAGCAGCAGGCGGTCCGGGACCAAAAACCGGAACACCATATATTTT
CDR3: CASSRRSGTKNRNTIYF

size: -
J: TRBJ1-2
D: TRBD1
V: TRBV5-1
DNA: TGCGCCAGCAGCTTGGGTGGCCAGGGGGTCTATGGCTACACCTTC
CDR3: CASSLGGQGVYGYTF

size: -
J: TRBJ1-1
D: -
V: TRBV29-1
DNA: TGCAGCGTTGAGCGGGTAATCTCCAACACTGAAGCTTTCTTT
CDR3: CSVERVISNTEAFF

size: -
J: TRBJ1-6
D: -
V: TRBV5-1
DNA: TGCGCCAGCATGCCCGGGGGCGGTAATTCACCCCTCCACTTT
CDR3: CASMPGGGNSPLHF

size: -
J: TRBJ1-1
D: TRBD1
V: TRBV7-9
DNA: TGTGCCAGCAGCTTAGGCGGACAGGGGGCTGAAGCTTTCTTT
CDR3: CASSLGGQGAEAFF

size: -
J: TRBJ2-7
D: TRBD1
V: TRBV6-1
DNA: TGTGCCAGCAGTGGGACAGGGGGAAAGAACGAGCAGTACTTC
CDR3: CASSGTGGKNEQYF

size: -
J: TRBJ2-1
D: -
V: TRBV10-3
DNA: TGTGCCATCAGTGAGGGCTCCGACCTCTACAATGAGCAGTTCTTC
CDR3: CAISEGSDLYNEQFF

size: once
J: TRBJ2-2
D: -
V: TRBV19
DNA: TGTGCCAGTAGTGAGGGGACCTTGGTCCGGGAGCTGTTTTTT
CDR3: CASSEGTLVRELFF

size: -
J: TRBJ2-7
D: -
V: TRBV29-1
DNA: TGCAGCGTCCTAGGGGGACGGGCCAGGGAGCAGTACTTC
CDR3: CSVLGGRAREQYF